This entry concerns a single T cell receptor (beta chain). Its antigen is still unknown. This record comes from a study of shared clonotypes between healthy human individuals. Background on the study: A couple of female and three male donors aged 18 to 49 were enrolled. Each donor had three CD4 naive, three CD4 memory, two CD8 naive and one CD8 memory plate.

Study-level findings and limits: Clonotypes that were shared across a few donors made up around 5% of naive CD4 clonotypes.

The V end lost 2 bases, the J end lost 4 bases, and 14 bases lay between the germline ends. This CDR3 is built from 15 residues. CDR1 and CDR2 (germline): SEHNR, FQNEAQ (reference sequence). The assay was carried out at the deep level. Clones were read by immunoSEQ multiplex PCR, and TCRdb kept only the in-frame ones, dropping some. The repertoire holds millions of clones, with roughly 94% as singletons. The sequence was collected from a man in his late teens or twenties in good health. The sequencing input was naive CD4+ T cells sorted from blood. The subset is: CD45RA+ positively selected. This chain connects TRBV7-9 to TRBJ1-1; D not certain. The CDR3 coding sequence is TGTGCCAGCAGCTTAATGAGGATCGGGCCCACTGAAGCTTTCTTT. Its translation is CASSLMRIGPTEAFF.